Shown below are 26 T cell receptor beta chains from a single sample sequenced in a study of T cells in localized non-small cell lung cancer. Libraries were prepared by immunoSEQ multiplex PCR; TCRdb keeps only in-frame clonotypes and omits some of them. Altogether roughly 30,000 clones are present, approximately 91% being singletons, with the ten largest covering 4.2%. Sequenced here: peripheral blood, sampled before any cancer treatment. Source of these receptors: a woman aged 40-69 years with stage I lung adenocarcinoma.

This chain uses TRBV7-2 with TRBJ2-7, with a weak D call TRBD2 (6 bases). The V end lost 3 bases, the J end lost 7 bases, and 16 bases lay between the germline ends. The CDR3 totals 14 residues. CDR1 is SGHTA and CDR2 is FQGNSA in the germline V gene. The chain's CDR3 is CASSLRDSLREQYF. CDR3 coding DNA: TGTGCCAGCAGCTTGAGGGACTCCTTGCGGGAGCAGTACTTC.

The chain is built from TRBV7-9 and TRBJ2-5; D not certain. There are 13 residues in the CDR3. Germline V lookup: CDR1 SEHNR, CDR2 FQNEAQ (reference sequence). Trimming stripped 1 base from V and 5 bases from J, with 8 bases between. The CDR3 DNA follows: TGTGCCAGCAGCTTAGGGGCACGTGAGACCCAGTACTTC. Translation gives CASSLGARETQYF.

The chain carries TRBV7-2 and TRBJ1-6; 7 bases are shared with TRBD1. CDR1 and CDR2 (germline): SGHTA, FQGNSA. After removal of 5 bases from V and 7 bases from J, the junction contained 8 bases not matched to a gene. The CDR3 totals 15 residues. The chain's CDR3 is CASSQQGTFNSPLHF. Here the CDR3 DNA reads TGTGCCAGCAGCCAACAGGGGACATTCAATTCACCCCTCCACTTT.

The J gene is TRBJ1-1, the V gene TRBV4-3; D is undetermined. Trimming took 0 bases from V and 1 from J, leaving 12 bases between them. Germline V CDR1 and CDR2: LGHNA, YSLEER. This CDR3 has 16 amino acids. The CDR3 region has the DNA TGCGCCAGCAGCCAAGATACGGCAGCTAGGAACACTGAAGCTTTCTTT. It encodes CASSQDTAARNTEAFF.

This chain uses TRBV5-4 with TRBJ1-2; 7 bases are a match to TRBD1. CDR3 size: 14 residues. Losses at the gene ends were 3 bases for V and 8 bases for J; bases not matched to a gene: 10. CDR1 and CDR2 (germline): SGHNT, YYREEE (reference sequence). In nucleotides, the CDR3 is TGTGCCAGCAGCTCTCTTACAGGGGTAGAAGGCTACACCTTC. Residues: CASSSLTGVEGYTF. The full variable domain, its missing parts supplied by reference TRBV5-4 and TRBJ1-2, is ETGVTQSPTHLIKTRGQQVTLRCSSQSGHNTVSWYQQALGQGPQFIFQYYREEENGRGNFPPRFSGLQFPNYSSELNVNALELDDSALYLCASSSLTGVEGYTFGSGTRLTVV.

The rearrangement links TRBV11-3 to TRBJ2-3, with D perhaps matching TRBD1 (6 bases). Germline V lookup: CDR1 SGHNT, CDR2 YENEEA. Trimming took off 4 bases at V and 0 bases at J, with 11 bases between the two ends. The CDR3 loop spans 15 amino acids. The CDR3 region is CASSSGATSTDTQYF. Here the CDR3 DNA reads TGTGCCAGCAGCTCAGGGGCAACGAGCACAGATACGCAGTATTTT.

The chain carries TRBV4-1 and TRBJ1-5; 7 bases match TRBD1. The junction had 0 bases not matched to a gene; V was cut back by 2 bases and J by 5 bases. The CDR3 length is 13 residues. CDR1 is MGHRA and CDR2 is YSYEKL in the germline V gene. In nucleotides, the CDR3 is TGCGCCAGCAGCCAAACAGGGGATCAGCCCCAGCATTTT. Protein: CASSQTGDQPQHF.

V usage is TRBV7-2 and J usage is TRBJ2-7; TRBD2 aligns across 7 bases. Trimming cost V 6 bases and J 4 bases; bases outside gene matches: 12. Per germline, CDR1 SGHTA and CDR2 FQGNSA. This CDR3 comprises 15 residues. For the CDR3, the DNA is TGTGCCAGCAGACCTACGGCTAGCGGCGGTTACGAGCAGTACTTC. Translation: CASRPTASGGYEQYF.

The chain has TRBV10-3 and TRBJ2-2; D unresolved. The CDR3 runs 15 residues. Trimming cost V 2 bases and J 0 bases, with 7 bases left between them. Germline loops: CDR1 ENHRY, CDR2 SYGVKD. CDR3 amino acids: CAISEKGPNTGELFF. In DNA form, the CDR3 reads TGTGCCATCAGTGAGAAGGGCCCGAACACCGGGGAGCTGTTTTTT.

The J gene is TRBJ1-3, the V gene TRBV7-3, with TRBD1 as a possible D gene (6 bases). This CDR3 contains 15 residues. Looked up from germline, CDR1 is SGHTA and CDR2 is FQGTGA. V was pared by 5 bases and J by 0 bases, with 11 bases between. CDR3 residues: CASSTGLGSGNTIYF. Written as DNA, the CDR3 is TGTGCCAGCAGCACAGGGTTAGGCTCTGGAAACACCATATATTTT.

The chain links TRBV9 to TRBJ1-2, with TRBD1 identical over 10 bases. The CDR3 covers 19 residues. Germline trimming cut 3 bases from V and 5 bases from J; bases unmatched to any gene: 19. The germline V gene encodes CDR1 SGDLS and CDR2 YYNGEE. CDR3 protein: CASSATNRDRGYGWYGYTF. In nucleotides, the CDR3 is TGTGCCAGCAGCGCTACCAACCGGGACAGGGGCTATGGGTGGTATGGCTACACCTTC.

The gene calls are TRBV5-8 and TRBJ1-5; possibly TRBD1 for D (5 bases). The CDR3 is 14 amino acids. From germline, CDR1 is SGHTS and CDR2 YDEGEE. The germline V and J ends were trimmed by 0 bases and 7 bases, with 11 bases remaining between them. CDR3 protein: CASSLGSWGQPQHF. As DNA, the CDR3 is TGTGCCAGCAGCTTGGGAAGCTGGGGGCAGCCCCAGCATTTT.

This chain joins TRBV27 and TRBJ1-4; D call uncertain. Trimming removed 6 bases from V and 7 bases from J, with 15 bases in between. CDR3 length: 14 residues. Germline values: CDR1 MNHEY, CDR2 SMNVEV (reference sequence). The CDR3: CASRTSSAGEKLFF. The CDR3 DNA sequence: TGTGCCAGCAGGACCTCCTCCGCCGGTGAAAAACTGTTTTTT. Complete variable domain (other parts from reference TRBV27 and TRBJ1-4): EAQVTQNPRYLITVTGKKLTVTCSQNMNHEYMSWYRQDPGLGLRQIYYSMNVEVTDKGDVPEGYKVSRKEKRNFPLILESPSPNQTSLYFCASRTSSAGEKLFFGSGTQLSVL.

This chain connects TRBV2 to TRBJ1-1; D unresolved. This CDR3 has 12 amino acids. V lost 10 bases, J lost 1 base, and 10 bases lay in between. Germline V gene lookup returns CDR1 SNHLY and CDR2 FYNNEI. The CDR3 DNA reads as TGTGCCATCCACGCAGAGAACACTGAAGCTTTCTTT. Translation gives CAIHAENTEAFF.

CDR3 in amino acids: CASSRRDKNSPLHF. CDR3 nucleotides: TGTGCCAGCAGCCGCAGGGATAAAAATTCACCCCTCCACTTT. The V and J genes are TRBV5-6 and TRBJ1-6; tentatively, D is TRBD1 (5 bases). V lost 4 bases and J lost 7, with 12 bases in between. Germline assignment: CDR1 SGHDT and CDR2 YYEEEE. This CDR3 has 14 residues.

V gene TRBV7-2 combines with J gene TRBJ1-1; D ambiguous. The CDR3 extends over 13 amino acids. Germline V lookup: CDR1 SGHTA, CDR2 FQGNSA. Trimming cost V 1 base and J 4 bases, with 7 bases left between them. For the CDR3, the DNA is TGTGCCAGCAGCTTAGGCGGGGTCACTGAAGCTTTCTTT. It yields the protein CASSLGGVTEAFF.

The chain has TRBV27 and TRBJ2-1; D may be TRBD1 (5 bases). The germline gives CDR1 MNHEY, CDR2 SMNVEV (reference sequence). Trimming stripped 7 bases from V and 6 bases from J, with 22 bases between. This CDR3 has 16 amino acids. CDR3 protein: CASNLWGSDIRNEQFF. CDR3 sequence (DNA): TGTGCCAGCAACCTCTGGGGCAGCGATATCCGCAATGAGCAGTTCTTC.

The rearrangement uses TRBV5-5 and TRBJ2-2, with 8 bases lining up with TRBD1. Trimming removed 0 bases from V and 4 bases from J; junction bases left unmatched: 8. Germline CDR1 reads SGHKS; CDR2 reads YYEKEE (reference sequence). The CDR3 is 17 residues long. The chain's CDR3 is CASSLADRGRFTGELFF. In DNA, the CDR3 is TGTGCCAGCAGCTTGGCCGACAGGGGAAGGTTCACCGGGGAGCTGTTTTTT.

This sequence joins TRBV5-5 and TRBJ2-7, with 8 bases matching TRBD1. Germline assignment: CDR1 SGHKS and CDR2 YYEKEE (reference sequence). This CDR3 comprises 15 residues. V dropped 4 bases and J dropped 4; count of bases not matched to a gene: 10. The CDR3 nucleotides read TGTGCCAGCAGCCCCGGGACAGGTGGTGGATACGAGCAGTACTTC. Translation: CASSPGTGGGYEQYF. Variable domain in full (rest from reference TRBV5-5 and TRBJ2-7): DAGVTQSPTHLIKTRGQQVTLRCSPISGHKSVSWYQQVLGQGPQFIFQYYEKEERGRGNFPDRFSARQFPNYSSELNVNALLLGDSALYLCASSPGTGGGYEQYFGPGTRLTVT.

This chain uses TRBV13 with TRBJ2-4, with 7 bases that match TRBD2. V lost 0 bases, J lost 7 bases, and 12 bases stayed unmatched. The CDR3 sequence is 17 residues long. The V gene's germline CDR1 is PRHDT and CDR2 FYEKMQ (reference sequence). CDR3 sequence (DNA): TGTGCCAGCAGCTTAGGAGGGACTAAAATGACTAGCAACATTCAGTACTTC. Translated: CASSLGGTKMTSNIQYF.

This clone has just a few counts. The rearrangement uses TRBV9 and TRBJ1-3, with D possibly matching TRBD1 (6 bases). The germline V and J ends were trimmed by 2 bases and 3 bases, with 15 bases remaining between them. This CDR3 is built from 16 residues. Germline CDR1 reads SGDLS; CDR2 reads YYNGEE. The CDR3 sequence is CASSVPSDRVGNTIYF. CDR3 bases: TGTGCCAGCAGCGTTCCCTCGGACAGAGTTGGAAACACCATATATTTT.

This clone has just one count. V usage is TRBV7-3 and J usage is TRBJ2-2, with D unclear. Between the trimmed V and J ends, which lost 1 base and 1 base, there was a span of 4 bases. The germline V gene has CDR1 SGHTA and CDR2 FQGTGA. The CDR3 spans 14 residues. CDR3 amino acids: CASSLSRNTGELFF. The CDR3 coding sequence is TGTGCCAGCAGCTTAAGCAGGAACACCGGGGAGCTGTTTTTT. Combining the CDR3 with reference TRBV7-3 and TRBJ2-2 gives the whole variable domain GAGVSQTPSNKVTEKGKYVELRCDPISGHTALYWYRQSLGQGPEFLIYFQGTGAADDSGLPNDRFFAVRPEGSVSTLKIQRTERGDSAVYLCASSLSRNTGELFFGEGSRLTVL.

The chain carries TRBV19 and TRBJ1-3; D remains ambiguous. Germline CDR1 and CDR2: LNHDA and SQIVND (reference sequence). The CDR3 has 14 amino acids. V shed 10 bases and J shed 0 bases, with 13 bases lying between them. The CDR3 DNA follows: TGTGCCACAACCCCGGGCCACTCTGGAAACACCATATATTTT. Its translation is CATTPGHSGNTIYF.

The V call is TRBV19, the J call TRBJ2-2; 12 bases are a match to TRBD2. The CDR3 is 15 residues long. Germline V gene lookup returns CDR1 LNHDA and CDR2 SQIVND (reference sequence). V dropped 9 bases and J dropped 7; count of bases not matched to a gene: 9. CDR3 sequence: CASSDLAGGIGELFF. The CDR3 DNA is TGTGCCAGCTCTGATCTAGCGGGGGGGATCGGGGAGCTGTTTTTT.

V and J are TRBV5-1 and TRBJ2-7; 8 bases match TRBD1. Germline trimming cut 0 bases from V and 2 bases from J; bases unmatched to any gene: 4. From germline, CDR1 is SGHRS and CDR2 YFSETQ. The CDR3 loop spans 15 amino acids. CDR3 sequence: CASSLETGGTYEQYF. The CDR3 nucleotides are TGCGCCAGCAGCTTGGAAACAGGGGGGACCTACGAGCAGTACTTC.

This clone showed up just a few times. The CDR3 here is CASRTGRADEKLFF. CDR3 DNA sequence: TGCGCCAGCAGAACGGGAAGGGCCGATGAAAAACTGTTTTTT. The chain carries TRBV5-1 and TRBJ1-4, with D hard to call. The CDR3 spans 14 residues. Per germline, CDR1 SGHRS and CDR2 YFSETQ. V lost 5 bases and J 6 bases, leaving 14 bases between the germline ends.